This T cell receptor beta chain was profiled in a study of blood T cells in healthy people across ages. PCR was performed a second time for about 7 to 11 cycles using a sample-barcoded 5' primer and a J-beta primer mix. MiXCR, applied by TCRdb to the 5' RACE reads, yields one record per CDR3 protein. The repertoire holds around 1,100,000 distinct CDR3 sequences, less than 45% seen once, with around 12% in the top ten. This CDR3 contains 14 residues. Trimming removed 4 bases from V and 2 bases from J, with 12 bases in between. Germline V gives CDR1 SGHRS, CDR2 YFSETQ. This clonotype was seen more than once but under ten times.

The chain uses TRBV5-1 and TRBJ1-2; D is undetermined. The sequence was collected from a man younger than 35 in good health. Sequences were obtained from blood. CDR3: CASSDLLENYGYTF. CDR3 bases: TGCGCCAGCAGCGACCTTCTCGAGAACTATGGCTACACCTTC.